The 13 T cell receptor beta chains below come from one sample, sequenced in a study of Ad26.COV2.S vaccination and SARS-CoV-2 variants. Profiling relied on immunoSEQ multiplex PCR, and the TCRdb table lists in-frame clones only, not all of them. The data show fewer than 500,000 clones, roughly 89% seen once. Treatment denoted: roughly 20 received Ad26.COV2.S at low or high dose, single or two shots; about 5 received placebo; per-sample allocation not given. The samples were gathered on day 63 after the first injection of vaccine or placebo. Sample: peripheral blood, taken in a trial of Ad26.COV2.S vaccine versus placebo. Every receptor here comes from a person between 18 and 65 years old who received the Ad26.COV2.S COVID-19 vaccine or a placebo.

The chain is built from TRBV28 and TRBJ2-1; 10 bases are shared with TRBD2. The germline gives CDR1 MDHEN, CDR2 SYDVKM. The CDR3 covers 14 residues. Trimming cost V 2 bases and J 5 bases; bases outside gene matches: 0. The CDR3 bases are TGTGCCAGCAGTTTACTAGCGGGGGACAATGAGCAGTTCTTC. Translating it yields CASSLLAGDNEQFF.

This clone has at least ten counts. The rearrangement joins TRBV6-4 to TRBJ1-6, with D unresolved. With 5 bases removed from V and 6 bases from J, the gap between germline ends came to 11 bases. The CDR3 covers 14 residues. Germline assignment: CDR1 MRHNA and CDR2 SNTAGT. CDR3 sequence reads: CASSRGEPNSPLHF. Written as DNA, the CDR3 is TGTGCCAGCAGTCGGGGAGAACCTAATTCACCCCTCCACTTT.

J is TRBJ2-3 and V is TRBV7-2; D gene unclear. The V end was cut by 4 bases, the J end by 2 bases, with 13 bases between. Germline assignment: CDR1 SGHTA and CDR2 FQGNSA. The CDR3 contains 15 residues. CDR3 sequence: CASSSTFRVTDTQYF. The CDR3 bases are TGTGCCAGCAGCTCAACCTTCCGGGTCACAGATACGCAGTATTTT.

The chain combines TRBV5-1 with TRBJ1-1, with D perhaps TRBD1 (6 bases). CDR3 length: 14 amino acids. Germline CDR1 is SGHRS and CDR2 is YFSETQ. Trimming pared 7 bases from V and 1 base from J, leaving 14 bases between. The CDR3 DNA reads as TGCGCCAGCTCCGTACTGACAGGGAACACTGAAGCTTTCTTT. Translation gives CASSVLTGNTEAFF.

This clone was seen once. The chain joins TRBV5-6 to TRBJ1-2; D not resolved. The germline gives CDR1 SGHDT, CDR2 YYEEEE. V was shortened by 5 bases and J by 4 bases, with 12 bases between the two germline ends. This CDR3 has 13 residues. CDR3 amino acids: CASSSGGPYGYTF. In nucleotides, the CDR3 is TGTGCCAGCAGTTCTGGAGGACCCTATGGCTACACCTTC.

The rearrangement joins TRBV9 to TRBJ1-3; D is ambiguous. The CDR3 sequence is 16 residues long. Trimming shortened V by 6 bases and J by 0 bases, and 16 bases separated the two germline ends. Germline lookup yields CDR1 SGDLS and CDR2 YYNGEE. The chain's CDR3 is CASTRRADSSGNTIYF. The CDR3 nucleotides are TGTGCCAGCACTCGCCGCGCAGATTCCTCTGGAAACACCATATATTTT.

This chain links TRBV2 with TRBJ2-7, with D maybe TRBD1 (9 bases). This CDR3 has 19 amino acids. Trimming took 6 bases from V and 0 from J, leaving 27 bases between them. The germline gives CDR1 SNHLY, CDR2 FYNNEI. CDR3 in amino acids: CASSLTGGSLAGSSYEQYV. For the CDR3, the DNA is TGTGCCAGCAGCCTGACAGGGGGTAGCCTAGCGGGTAGCTCCTACGAGCAGTACGTC.

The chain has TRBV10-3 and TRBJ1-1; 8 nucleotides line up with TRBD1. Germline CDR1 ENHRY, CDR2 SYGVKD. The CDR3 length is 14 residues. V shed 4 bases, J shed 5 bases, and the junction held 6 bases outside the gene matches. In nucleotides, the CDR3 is TGTGCCATCAGTGCACCAGGGGGCGGGACTGAAGCTTTCTTT. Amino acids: CAISAPGGGTEAFF.

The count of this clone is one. CDR3 amino acids: CATRLGPNTEAFF. The CDR3 coding sequence is TGTGCCACCCGATTAGGGCCGAACACTGAAGCTTTCTTT. The chain is built from TRBV7-3 and TRBJ1-1; no clear D gene. Looked up from germline, CDR1 is SGHTA and CDR2 is FQGTGA. This CDR3 has 13 residues. V gave up 10 bases and J gave up 1 base, with 13 bases separating them.

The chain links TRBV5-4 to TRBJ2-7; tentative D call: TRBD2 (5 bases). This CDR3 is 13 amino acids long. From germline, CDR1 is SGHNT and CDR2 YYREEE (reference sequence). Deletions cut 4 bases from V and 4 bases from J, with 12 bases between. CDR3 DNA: TGTGCCAGCAGCCTGGGAGCGGAGTACGAGCAGTACGTC. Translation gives CASSLGAEYEQYV.

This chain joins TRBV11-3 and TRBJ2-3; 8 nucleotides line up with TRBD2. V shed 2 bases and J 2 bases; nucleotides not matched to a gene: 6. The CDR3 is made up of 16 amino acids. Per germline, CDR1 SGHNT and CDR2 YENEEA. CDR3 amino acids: CASSLMAGGNTDTQYF. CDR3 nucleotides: TGTGCCAGCAGCTTAATGGCGGGGGGAAACACAGATACGCAGTATTTT.

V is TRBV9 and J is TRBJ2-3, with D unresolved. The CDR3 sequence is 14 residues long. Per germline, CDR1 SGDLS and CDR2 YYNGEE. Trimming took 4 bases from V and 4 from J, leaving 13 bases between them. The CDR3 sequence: CASSPRPAPDTQYF. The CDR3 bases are TGTGCCAGCAGCCCCAGACCCGCCCCAGATACGCAGTATTTT.

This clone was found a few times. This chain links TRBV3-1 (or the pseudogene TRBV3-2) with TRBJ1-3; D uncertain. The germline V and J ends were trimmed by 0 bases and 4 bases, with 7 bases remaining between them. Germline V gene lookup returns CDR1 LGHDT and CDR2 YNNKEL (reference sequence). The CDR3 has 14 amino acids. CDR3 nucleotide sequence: TGTGCCAGCAGCCAAGATCTTAGGGGAAACACCATATATTTT. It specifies CASSQDLRGNTIYF.